One sample yielded the 20 T cell receptor beta chains listed below, sequenced in a study of blood T cells in healthy people across ages. Next came a second PCR, run for about 6 to 12 cycles, which used a sample-barcoded 5' primer along with a J-beta primer mix. From the 5' RACE reads, TCRdb called clonotypes with MiXCR, one entry per CDR3 protein. The top ten hold 4% of the sample, which has approximately 1.5 million distinct CDR3 sequences, approximately 43% seen once. The sequenced sample consisted of blood. The receptors originated from a woman younger than 35 in good health.

This clonotype came up once. This chain connects TRBV11-2 to TRBJ2-1; 8 nucleotides match TRBD2. The J call may be mistaken, given a closer DNA end match to TRBJ2-7. Germline V lookup: CDR1 SGHAT, CDR2 FQNNGV. The CDR3 length is 15 residues. The CDR3 spells CASSFREGSYNEQYF. The CDR3 DNA is TGTGCCAGCAGCTTCCGGGAGGGCTCCTACAATGAGCAGTACTTC.

For this clonotype: A junction boundary mismatches the germline segment, possibly from a read error. This sequence joins TRBV6-6 and TRBJ2-7; D is undetermined. The CDR3 extends over 13 amino acids. Looked up from germline, CDR1 is MNHNY and CDR2 is SVGAGI (reference sequence). The CDR3 bases are TGTGCCAGCATGGTCCGGGTTGGCCACGAGCAGTACTTT. It codes for CASMVRVGHEQYF.

The J gene is TRBJ2-7, the V gene TRBV4-3, with 11 positions matching TRBD2. The germline V gene encodes CDR1 LGHNA and CDR2 YSLEER. V shed 0 bases and J 4 bases; nucleotides not matched to a gene: 8. CDR3 length equals 17 residues. The chain's CDR3 is CASSQDPLASGRYEQYF. The CDR3 DNA sequence: TGCGCCAGCAGCCAAGATCCTTTGGCTAGCGGGAGGTACGAGCAGTACTTC.

This clonotype was recorded at least ten times. This chain joins TRBV29-1 and TRBJ2-3; 7 positions match TRBD1. Trimming at V came to 3 bases and at J to 1 base, leaving 4 bases not matched to a gene. This CDR3 contains 14 residues. The V gene's germline CDR1 is SQVTM and CDR2 ANQGSEA. The DNA of the CDR3 is TGCAGCGTTGACCCCGGACAGGGCACAGATACGCAGTATTTT. Translated, it gives CSVDPGQGTDTQYF.

The V and J genes are TRBV12-3 or TRBV12-4 and TRBJ2-1; tentative D call: TRBD1 (5 bases). Deletions cut 7 bases from V and 10 bases from J, with 20 bases between. This CDR3 comprises 14 residues. The CDR3 loop is CASTLQARIKEQFF. CDR3 in DNA: TGTGCCAGCACCTTACAGGCACGAATCAAGGAGCAGTTCTTC.

Details on this clonotype: An end of the junction differs from the germline gene, which may be a read error. This sequence joins TRBV15 and TRBJ2-1; a weak D match, TRBD2 (6 bases). Germline CDR1 is LNHNV and CDR2 is YYDKDF (reference sequence). This CDR3 has 15 amino acids. This CDR3 is CATSRGGSSYNAQFF. The CDR3 bases are TGTGCCACCAGCAGGGGAGGCAGCTCCTACAATGCGCAGTTCTTC.

V and J are TRBV21-1 and TRBJ1-3. TRBV21-1 has pseudogene status. This CDR3 is 19 amino acids long. This chain's CDR3 is CASSNEEGQRPNSGNTIYF. DNA for the CDR3: TGTGCCAGCAGCAATGAGGAGGGCCAGAGACCGAACTCTGGAAACACCATATATTTT.

This clonotype was picked up a small number of times. The chain employs TRBV9 and TRBJ2-1; D is perhaps TRBD2 (6 bases). The V and J ends lost 0 bases and 8 bases respectively, with 12 bases between them. The CDR3 has 14 amino acids. Germline CDR1 and CDR2: SGDLS and YYNGEE. CDR3 loop: CASSVEGTEDEQFF. CDR3 in DNA: TGTGCCAGCAGCGTAGAAGGGACTGAGGATGAGCAGTTCTTC.

This clonotype was seen many times. V and J are TRBV29-1 and TRBJ1-2; the match to TRBD1 covers 8 bases. Germline CDR1 SQVTM, CDR2 ANQGSEA. The length of the CDR3 is 15 residues. The V segment lost 7 bases and the J segment 7 bases; nucleotides outside the gene matches: 17. The CDR3 loop is CSASSTSVGTGGYTF. CDR3 DNA sequence: TGCAGCGCTTCATCAACCTCCGTGGGGACAGGTGGCTACACCTTC.

The chain recombines TRBV29-1 with TRBJ2-5; TRBD1 agrees at 8 bases. Trimming removed 0 bases from V and 5 bases from J; junction bases left unmatched: 8. The CDR3 runs 15 residues. Germline values: CDR1 SQVTM, CDR2 ANQGSEA. The CDR3 region is CSVEDVAGGGETQYF. The CDR3 DNA follows: TGCAGCGTTGAAGATGTAGCAGGGGGCGGGGAGACCCAGTACTTC. Variable domain in full (rest from reference TRBV29-1 and TRBJ2-5): SAVISQKPSRDICQRGTSLTIQCQVDSQVTMMFWYRQQPGQSLTLIATANQGSEATYESGFVIDKFPISRPNLTFSTLTVSNMSPEDSSIYLCSVEDVAGGGETQYFGPGTRLLVL.

The V gene is TRBV4-3, the J gene TRBJ2-1; TRBD1 agrees at 7 bases. V trimming: 1 base; J trimming: 1 base; junction bases outside the gene matches: 7. Germline assignment: CDR1 LGHNA and CDR2 YSLEER. The CDR3 has 17 amino acids. The CDR3 nucleotides read TGCGCCAGCAGCCAAGGTCAGGACAGGTTTTCCTACAATGAGCAGTTCTTC. It is translated as CASSQGQDRFSYNEQFF.

This clonotype was counted between two and nine times. This rearrangement joins TRBV6-1 to TRBJ1-2; 7 positions agree with TRBD1. Germline V CDR1 and CDR2: MNHNS, SASEGT. J gave up 6 bases and V 6 bases, and 10 bases lay outside the gene matches. The CDR3 is made up of 14 amino acids. The CDR3 sequence: CASRKPGQNHGYTF. Here the CDR3 DNA reads TGTGCCAGCAGGAAACCGGGACAGAATCATGGCTACACCTTC.

The table lists this clonotype with a few counts. The chain combines TRBV7-2 with TRBJ2-1; D gene uncertain. The CDR3 sequence is 15 residues long. V shed 2 bases and J shed 3 bases, with 11 bases lying between them. Germline CDR1 and CDR2: SGHTA and FQGNSA. The CDR3 sequence is CASSLYPEYYNEQFF. The CDR3 nucleotides are TGTGCCAGCAGCTTATATCCGGAATACTACAATGAGCAGTTCTTC.

The genes are TRBV20-1 and TRBJ1-2, with D possibly being TRBD1 (6 bases). This CDR3 region has 13 residues. In germline, CDR1 is DFQATT, CDR2 SNEGSKA (reference sequence). Deletions cut 1 base from V and 7 bases from J, with 13 bases between. CDR3 in DNA: TGCAGTGCTAGAGTTCCAGGGGTGGGTGGCTACACCTTC. Translation gives CSARVPGVGGYTF.

The table lists this clonotype with a few counts. The chain couples TRBV4-1 to TRBJ2-2; 7 nucleotides match TRBD2. This CDR3 is built from 19 residues. Germline CDR1 is MGHRA and CDR2 is YSYEKL. Germline trimming cut 1 base from V and 5 bases from J; bases unmatched to any gene: 16. The CDR3 sequence is CASSQGGSGLAVWTGELFF. The CDR3 DNA is TGCGCCAGCAGCCAAGGGGGGAGCGGTCTAGCGGTGTGGACCGGGGAGCTGTTTTTT.

This rearrangement joins TRBV9 to TRBJ1-1; D unresolved. The CDR3 has 13 amino acids. Trimming cost V 4 bases and J 1 base, with 8 bases left between them. The germline gives CDR1 SGDLS, CDR2 YYNGEE. The CDR3: CASSSRPNTEAFF. CDR3 nucleotides: TGTGCCAGCAGCTCCCGCCCGAACACTGAAGCTTTCTTT.

Comments on this clonotype: A much larger clone differs by one base, so this may be a read error. The rearrangement links TRBV7-9 to TRBJ1-6; D uncertain. The CDR3 spans 11 residues. With 3 bases removed from V and 9 bases from J, the gap between germline ends came to 3 bases. Germline V lookup: CDR1 SEHNR, CDR2 FQNEAQ (reference sequence). CDR3 DNA: TGTGCCAGCAGCTTTAGTTCACCCCTCCACTTT. Encoded protein: CASSFSSPLHF.

This clonotype was seen only once. This chain uses TRBV7-2 with TRBJ1-5, with TRBD1 matching over 8 bases. Germline-derived CDR1 and CDR2 are SGHTA and FQGNSA. Losses at the gene ends were 0 bases for V and 3 bases for J; bases not matched to a gene: 7. This CDR3 region has 17 residues. CDR3 sequence: CASSLALGTGINQPQHF. The CDR3 DNA is TGTGCCAGCAGCTTAGCTCTAGGGACAGGAATCAATCAGCCCCAGCATTTT.

A remark on this clonotype: Relative to the germline gene, one junction end is altered; a read error may explain this. The chain links TRBV2 to TRBJ2-1, with D maybe TRBD2 (6 bases). From germline, CDR1 is SNHLY and CDR2 FYNNEI. The CDR3 totals 14 residues. DNA for the CDR3: TGTGCCAGCGGAGGAACTAGCTCCCACAATGAGCAGTTCTTC. Protein sequence: CASGGTSSHNEQFF.

In this sample, this clonotype turned up a few times. V usage is TRBV15 and J usage is TRBJ2-1; no clear D. CDR3 length equals 12 residues. V lost 1 base and J 10 bases, leaving 8 bases between the germline ends. Germline V gene sequence: CDR1 LNHNV, CDR2 YYDKDF (reference sequence). The CDR3 DNA reads as TGTGCCACCAGCAGAGTTGGAGTCGAGCAGTTCTTC. It translates to CATSRVGVEQFF.